This TCR beta chain is from a study of blood T cell repertoires in COVID-19. About the research overall: Samples came from the United States, Italy and Spain, spanning acute and convalescent COVID-19. T cells, B-cell-depleted T cells, or PBMCs provided the cDNA or gDNA that served as material.

Clones were read by immunoSEQ multiplex PCR, and TCRdb kept only the in-frame ones, dropping some. Among 200,000 to 250,000 clones listed, 70% to 90% were seen once. Trimming cost V 8 bases and J 7 bases; bases outside gene matches: 16. The CDR3 contains 17 residues. In germline, CDR1 is MDHEN, CDR2 SYDVKM. Sequenced: peripheral blood. This chain connects TRBV28 to TRBJ2-1; 11 bases are a match to TRBD2. This clonotype was obtained from a young man with active or convalescent COVID-19. CDR3 amino acids: CASAPTSGRRGLNEQFF. The CDR3 region has the DNA TGTGCCAGCGCGCCAACTAGCGGGAGAAGAGGGTTGAATGAGCAGTTCTTC.